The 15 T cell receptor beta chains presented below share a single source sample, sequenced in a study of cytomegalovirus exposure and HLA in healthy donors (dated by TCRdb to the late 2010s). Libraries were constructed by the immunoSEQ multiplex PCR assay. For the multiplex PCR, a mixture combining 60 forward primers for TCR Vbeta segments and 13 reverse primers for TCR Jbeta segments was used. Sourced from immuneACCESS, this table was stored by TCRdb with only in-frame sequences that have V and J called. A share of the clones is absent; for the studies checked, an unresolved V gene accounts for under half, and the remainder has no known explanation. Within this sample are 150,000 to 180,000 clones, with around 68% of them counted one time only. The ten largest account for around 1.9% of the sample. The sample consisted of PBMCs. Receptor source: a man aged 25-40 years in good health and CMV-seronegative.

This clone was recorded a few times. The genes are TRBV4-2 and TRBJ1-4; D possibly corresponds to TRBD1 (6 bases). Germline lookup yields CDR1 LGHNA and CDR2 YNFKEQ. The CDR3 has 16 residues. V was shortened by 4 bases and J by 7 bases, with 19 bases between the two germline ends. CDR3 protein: CASSPRTITGSEKLFF. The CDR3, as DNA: TGTGCCAGCAGCCCCCGGACCATAACAGGGAGTGAAAAACTGTTTTTT.

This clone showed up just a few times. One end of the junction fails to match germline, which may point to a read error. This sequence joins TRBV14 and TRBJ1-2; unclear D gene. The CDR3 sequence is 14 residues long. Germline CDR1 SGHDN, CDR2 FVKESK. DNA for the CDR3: TGTGCCAGCAGCCAAGATATGGAGGTGGATGGCTACCCCTTC. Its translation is CASSQDMEVDGYPF.

CDR3 bases: TGTGCCAGCAGCTTAGCCAGGGCCACGGGTCAGCCCCAGCATTTT. This translates into CASSLARATGQPQHF. The chain couples TRBV7-2 to TRBJ1-5; TRBD1 might be the D (5 bases). The germline V gene encodes CDR1 SGHTA and CDR2 FQGNSA. V shed 0 bases and J shed 6 bases, with 12 bases lying between them. The CDR3 consists of 15 residues.

CDR3 in DNA: TGTGCCAGCAGCTTGGGGGCCACAGATACGCAGTATTTT. Its translation: CASSLGATDTQYF. V is TRBV7-2 and J is TRBJ2-3; D is possibly TRBD1 (6 bases). V dropped 3 bases and J dropped 2 bases, with 6 bases sitting between them. Germline V gene data show CDR1 as SGHTA and CDR2 as FQGNSA. There are 13 residues in the CDR3. The full variable domain, in which reference TRBV7-2 and TRBJ2-3 provide the parts outside the CDR3, is GAGVSQSPSNKVTEKGKDVELRCDPISGHTALYWYRQSLGQGLEFLIYFQGNSAPDKSGLPSDRFSAERTGGSVSTLTIQRTQQEDSAVYLCASSLGATDTQYFGPGTRLTVL.

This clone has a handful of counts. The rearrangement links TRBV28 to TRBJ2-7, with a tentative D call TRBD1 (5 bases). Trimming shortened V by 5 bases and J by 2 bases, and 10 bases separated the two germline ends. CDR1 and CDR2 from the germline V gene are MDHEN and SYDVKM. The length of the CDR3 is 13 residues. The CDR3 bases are TGTGCCAGCAGTCAAGACAGCACCTACGAGCAGTACTTC. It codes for CASSQDSTYEQYF.

The CDR3 sequence: CASSENPGQGPREQFF. The CDR3 bases are TGTGCCAGCAGTGAAAATCCCGGACAGGGCCCTAGGGAGCAGTTCTTC. The chain combines TRBV25-1 with TRBJ2-1, with 8 bases matching TRBD1. The CDR3 has 16 amino acids. V lost 2 bases to trimming and J lost 10 bases; unmatched junction nucleotides: 13. CDR1 is MGHDK, CDR2 SYGVNS, per germline.

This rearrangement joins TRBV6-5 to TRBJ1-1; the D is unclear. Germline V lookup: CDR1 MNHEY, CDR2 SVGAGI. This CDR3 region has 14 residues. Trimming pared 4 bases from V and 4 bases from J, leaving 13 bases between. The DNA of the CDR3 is TGTGCCAGCAGTTCCATAGCCGGAAGCACTGAAGCTTTCTTT. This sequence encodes CASSSIAGSTEAFF.

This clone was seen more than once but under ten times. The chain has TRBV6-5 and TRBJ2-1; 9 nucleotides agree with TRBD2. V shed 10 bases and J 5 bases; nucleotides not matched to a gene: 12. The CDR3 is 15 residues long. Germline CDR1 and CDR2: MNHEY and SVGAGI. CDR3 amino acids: CATRGAGGINNEQFF. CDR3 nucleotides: TGTGCCACCCGGGGGGCGGGGGGGATCAACAATGAGCAGTTCTTC.

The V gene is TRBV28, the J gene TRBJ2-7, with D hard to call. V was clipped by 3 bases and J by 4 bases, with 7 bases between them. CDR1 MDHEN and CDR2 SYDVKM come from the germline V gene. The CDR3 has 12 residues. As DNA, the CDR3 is TGTGCCAGCAGTTTTTGGGCGTACGAGCAGTACTTC. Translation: CASSFWAYEQYF. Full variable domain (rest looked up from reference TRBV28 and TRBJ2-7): DVKVTQSSRYLVKRTGEKVFLECVQDMDHENMFWYRQDPGLGLRLIYFSYDVKMKEKGDIPEGYSVSREKKERFSLILESASTNQTSMYLCASSFWAYEQYFGPGTRLTVT.

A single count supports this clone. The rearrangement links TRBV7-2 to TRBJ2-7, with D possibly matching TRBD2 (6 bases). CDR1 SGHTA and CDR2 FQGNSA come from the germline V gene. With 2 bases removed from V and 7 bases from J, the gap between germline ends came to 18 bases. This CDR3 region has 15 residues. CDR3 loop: CASSLRAGEGREQYF. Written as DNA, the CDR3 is TGTGCCAGCAGCTTAAGGGCAGGTGAAGGGAGGGAGCAGTACTTC.

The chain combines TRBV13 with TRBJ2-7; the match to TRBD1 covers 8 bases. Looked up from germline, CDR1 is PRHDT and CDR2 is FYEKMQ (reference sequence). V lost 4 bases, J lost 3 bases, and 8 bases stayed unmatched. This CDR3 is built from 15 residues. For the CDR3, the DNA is TGTGCCAGCAGCTCCGGACAGGGAGTGGGCTACGAGCAGTACTTC. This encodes CASSSGQGVGYEQYF.

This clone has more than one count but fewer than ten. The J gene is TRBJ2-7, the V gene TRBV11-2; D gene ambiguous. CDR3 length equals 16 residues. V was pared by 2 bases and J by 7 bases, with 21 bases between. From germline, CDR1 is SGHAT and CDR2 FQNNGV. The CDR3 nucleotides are TGTGCCAGCAGCTTATGGCAATCAAGATTTGCGGCGGAGCAGTACTTC. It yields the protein CASSLWQSRFAAEQYF.

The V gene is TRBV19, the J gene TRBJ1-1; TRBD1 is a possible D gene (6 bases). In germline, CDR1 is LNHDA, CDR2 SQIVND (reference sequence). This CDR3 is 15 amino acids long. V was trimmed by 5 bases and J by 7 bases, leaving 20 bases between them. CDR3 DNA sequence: TGTGCCAGTAGTGAACAGGGATTCGACCCCGGTGAAGCTTTCTTT. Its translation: CASSEQGFDPGEAFF.

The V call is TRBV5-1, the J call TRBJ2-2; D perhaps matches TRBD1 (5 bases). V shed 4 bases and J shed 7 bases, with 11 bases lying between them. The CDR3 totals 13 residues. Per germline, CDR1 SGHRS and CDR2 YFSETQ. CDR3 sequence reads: CASSPDSFGELFF. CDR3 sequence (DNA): TGCGCCAGCAGCCCAGACAGTTTCGGGGAGCTGTTTTTT.

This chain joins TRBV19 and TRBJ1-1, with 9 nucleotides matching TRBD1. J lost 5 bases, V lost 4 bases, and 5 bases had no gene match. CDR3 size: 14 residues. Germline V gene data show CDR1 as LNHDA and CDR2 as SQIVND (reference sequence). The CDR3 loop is CASSRGQGMTEAFF. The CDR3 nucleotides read TGTGCCAGTAGTAGGGGACAGGGTATGACTGAAGCTTTCTTT.